The clone carrying this T cell receptor (beta chain) was found many times. These data originate in a study of Graves' ophthalmopathy and Graves' hyperthyroidism. TCR beta CDR3 regions were amplified from RNA transcripts. The first-round RT-PCR employed HTBI primers together with the Qiagen OneStep RT-PCR kit. A multiplex PCR was then performed as the second round. TCRdb passed the multiplex PCR reads through MiXCR, listing each CDR3 protein once. The table has about 39,000 distinct CDR3 sequences, approximately 53% seen once. Germline V gene sequence: CDR1 MNHEY, CDR2 SVGEGT. V lost 2 bases, J lost 3 bases, and 7 bases stayed unmatched. The CDR3 runs to 16 residues.

The receptor was derived from an adult woman with stable Graves' hyperthyroidism. The sequencing input was peripheral blood. The chain carries TRBV6-2 or TRBV6-3 and TRBJ1-5; the match to TRBD1 covers 7 bases. CDR3 residues: CASSYAQGVTNQPQHF. The CDR3 region has the DNA TGTGCCAGCAGTTACGCCCAGGGGGTGACCAATCAGCCCCAGCATTTT.